One and the same sample provided the 23 T cell receptor beta chains below, sequenced in a study of OX40 agonist ivuxolimab in advanced cancers. The method was immunoSEQ multiplex PCR; TCRdb's version includes in-frame clones alone and lacks a portion of them. The sample carries about 100,000 clones, approximately 90% recorded once. The material was CD4+ or CD8+ T cells sorted from blood, obtained in a trial of the OX40 agonist ivuxolimab. The receptors were sampled from an adult with an advanced solid tumor such as melanoma, head and neck, liver or kidney cancer.

The gene calls are TRBV4-2 and TRBJ1-2; D uncertain. The length of the CDR3 is 14 residues. Germline loops: CDR1 LGHNA, CDR2 YNFKEQ. V lost 1 base, J lost 8 bases, and 14 bases lay in between. CDR3 in amino acids: CASSQGPESGGYTF. The CDR3 DNA reads as TGTGCCAGCAGCCAAGGCCCGGAGAGTGGAGGCTACACCTTC.

The chain links TRBV2 to TRBJ1-6; D uncertain. Germline V lookup: CDR1 SNHLY, CDR2 FYNNEI. V gave up 2 bases and J gave up 6 bases, with 11 bases separating them. The CDR3 totals 15 residues. In DNA, the CDR3 is TGTGCCAGCAGTGAATTAGGACCAATTAATTCACCCCTCCACTTT. Translated: CASSELGPINSPLHF.

This chain connects TRBV7-9 to TRBJ2-7, with D tentatively TRBD2 (6 bases). V was clipped by 3 bases and J by 1 base, with 16 bases between them. CDR1 and CDR2 (germline): SEHNR, FQNEAQ (reference sequence). CDR3 length equals 16 residues. The CDR3 sequence is CASSFSQRVLSYEQYF. The CDR3 DNA follows: TGTGCCAGCAGCTTTTCGCAGCGGGTCTTATCCTACGAGCAGTACTTC.

The chain uses TRBV19 and TRBJ1-5; D is ambiguous. This CDR3 has 14 residues. V gave up 10 bases and J gave up 3 bases, with 16 bases separating them. Germline V gives CDR1 LNHDA, CDR2 SQIVND (reference sequence). CDR3 nucleotide sequence: TGTGCCACCCAACGGGATCCTGCCAATCAGCCCCAGCATTTT. It encodes CATQRDPANQPQHF. Full variable domain (rest looked up from reference TRBV19 and TRBJ1-5): DGGITQSPKYLFRKEGQNVTLSCEQNLNHDAMYWYRQDPGQGLRLIYYSQIVNDFQKGDIAEGYSVSREKKESFPLTVTSAQKNPTAFYLCATQRDPANQPQHFGDGTRLSIL.

This chain links TRBV4-2 with TRBJ1-2, with D uncertain. The CDR3 contains 13 residues. V dropped 0 bases and J dropped 2 bases, with 4 bases sitting between them. Germline CDR1 reads LGHNA; CDR2 reads YNFKEQ. The chain's CDR3 is CASSQDRNYGYTF. CDR3 nucleotides: TGTGCCAGCAGCCAAGATAGGAACTATGGCTACACCTTC.

The chain carries TRBV5-6 and TRBJ2-7; possible D gene TRBD2, 5 bases. V was pared by 0 bases and J by 6 bases, with 13 bases between. CDR1 is SGHDT and CDR2 is YYEEEE in the germline V gene. This CDR3 is 14 amino acids long. The CDR3, as DNA: TGTGCCAGCAGCTTGGCCGGCCTCCGGGGCGAGCAGTACTTC. As protein: CASSLAGLRGEQYF. Drawing the rest from reference TRBV5-6 and TRBJ2-7, the complete variable domain is DAGVTQSPTHLIKTRGQQVTLRCSPKSGHDTVSWYQQALGQGPQFIFQYYEEEERQRGNFPDRFSGHQFPNYSSELNVNALLLGDSALYLCASSLAGLRGEQYFGPGTRLTVT.

The chain has TRBV6-1 and TRBJ1-1, with D possibly matching TRBD1 (5 bases). V gave up 5 bases and J gave up 7 bases, with 20 bases separating them. This CDR3 is built from 15 residues. Germline V lookup: CDR1 MNHNS, CDR2 SASEGT. CDR3 residues: CASSLNTAGGNEAFF. Written as DNA, the CDR3 is TGTGCCAGCAGTCTAAACACGGCCGGGGGAAATGAAGCTTTCTTT.

The J gene is TRBJ2-2, the V gene TRBV7-3; D gene uncertain. Trimming removed 8 bases from V and 1 base from J, with 8 bases in between. The CDR3 loop spans 13 amino acids. CDR1 and CDR2 (germline): SGHTA, FQGTGA. CDR3: CASSRENTGELFF. The CDR3 nucleotides are TGTGCCAGCTCTAGAGAGAACACCGGGGAGCTGTTTTTT.

This clone was observed once. The chain has TRBV5-1 and TRBJ2-5; D unresolved. The germline V and J ends were trimmed by 4 bases and 1 base, with 8 bases remaining between them. The CDR3 sequence is 13 residues long. The V gene's germline CDR1 is SGHRS and CDR2 YFSETQ. CDR3: CASSLKGQETQYF. CDR3 bases: TGCGCCAGCAGCCTAAAGGGCCAAGAGACCCAGTACTTC.

This sequence joins TRBV6-4 and TRBJ1-2; D uncertain. Germline-derived CDR1 and CDR2 are MRHNA and SNTAGT. The CDR3 is 13 residues long. The V and J ends lost 6 bases and 8 bases respectively, with 16 bases between them. The CDR3 is CASSPLGGQGYTF. Written as DNA, the CDR3 is TGTGCCAGCAGCCCCCTGGGAGGGCAAGGCTACACCTTC.

V gene TRBV27 combines with J gene TRBJ2-7; D not resolved. CDR1 MNHEY and CDR2 SMNVEV come from the germline V gene (reference sequence). The V gene lost 2 bases and the J gene lost 1 base, with 9 bases spanning the gap. This CDR3 region has 14 residues. Here the CDR3 reads CASSLQTSSYEQYF. The CDR3 DNA reads as TGTGCCAGCAGTTTACAGACGTCGTCCTACGAGCAGTACTTC.

V and J are TRBV28 and TRBJ1-2; 7 bases fit TRBD1. The CDR3 spans 15 residues. Per the germline V gene, CDR1 is MDHEN and CDR2 is SYDVKM. The trim removed 9 bases at V and 0 bases at J, leaving 10 bases unmatched. DNA of the CDR3: TGTGCCAGTTTCCCTGGGACAGCAGCTAACTATGGCTACACCTTC. It translates to CASFPGTAANYGYTF.

The genes are TRBV28 and TRBJ1-1; D uncertain. Germline CDR1 reads MDHEN; CDR2 reads SYDVKM. The length of the CDR3 is 11 residues. V was clipped by 11 bases and J by 3 bases, with 10 bases between them. CDR3 protein: CAARWDTEAFF. The CDR3 nucleotides read TGTGCCGCACGGTGGGACACTGAAGCTTTCTTT.

The CDR3 spells CASSEEGNSDGYTF. The CDR3 DNA is TGTGCCAGCAGTGAAGAGGGAAATTCGGATGGCTACACCTTC. The rearrangement links TRBV2 to TRBJ1-2, with unresolved D. This CDR3 spans 14 amino acids. The germline V and J ends were trimmed by 1 base and 6 bases, with 12 bases remaining between them. Germline V CDR1 and CDR2: SNHLY, FYNNEI.

The chain couples TRBV11-2 to TRBJ2-1, with D uncertain. Germline assignment: CDR1 SGHAT and CDR2 FQNNGV. Trimming cost V 5 bases and J 14 bases, with 19 bases left between them. The CDR3 is made up of 13 amino acids. For the CDR3, the DNA is TGTGCCAGCAGCGCACGCGAAGGGAAATTCGAGTTCTTC. Translated, it gives CASSAREGKFEFF.

This clone appeared a few times. The final CDR3 position lacks the conserved phenylalanine or tryptophan, pointing to a likely read error. Because the CDR3's place on the DNA is in doubt, the DNA is left out and the CDR3 is given as listed by TCRdb. The chain has TRBV23-1 and TRBJ1-2. TRBV23-1 falls under the ORF class, with uncertain function. The CDR3 spans 9 residues, counting both ends. This chain's CDR3 is CASRTGETL.

V and J are TRBV4-2 and TRBJ2-1; D not resolved. The CDR3 extends over 14 amino acids. From germline, CDR1 is LGHNA and CDR2 YNFKEQ. Deletions cut 1 base from V and 8 bases from J, with 12 bases between. CDR3 in DNA: TGTGCCAGCAGCCAAGGAGGTAGTGTGGATGAGCAGTTCTTC. Residues: CASSQGGSVDEQFF.

The chain uses TRBV7-2 and TRBJ2-2; D uncertain. Germline V gene sequence: CDR1 SGHTA, CDR2 FQGNSA. V lost 1 base to trimming and J lost 5 bases, with 8 bases between them. This CDR3 region has 14 residues. This CDR3 reads CASSLVQGTGELFF. The CDR3 region has the DNA TGTGCCAGCAGCTTAGTCCAAGGGACCGGGGAGCTGTTTTTT.

The CDR3 loop is CASSRRGGNEKLFF. The CDR3 coding sequence is TGCGCCAGCAGCCGGCGCGGGGGTAATGAAAAACTGTTTTTT. This chain joins TRBV5-1 and TRBJ1-4; maybe TRBD1 (5 bases). V dropped 4 bases and J dropped 4 bases, with 11 bases sitting between them. This CDR3 is built from 14 residues. CDR1 is SGHRS, CDR2 YFSETQ, per germline.

The rearrangement joins TRBV5-8 to TRBJ1-4; unclear D gene. This CDR3 has 13 residues. Trimming took 5 bases from V and 8 from J, leaving 13 bases between them. Germline loops: CDR1 SGHTS, CDR2 YDEGEE. Here the CDR3 DNA reads TGTGCCAGCAGTCGTCCCCTGAGGGAAAAACTGTTTTTT. This gives the protein CASSRPLREKLFF.

This clone appeared a few times. The chain has TRBV19 and TRBJ2-6; D is uncertain. There are 15 residues in the CDR3. V was shortened by 7 bases and J by 0 bases, with 10 bases between the two germline ends. CDR1 is LNHDA, CDR2 SQIVND, per germline (reference sequence). The CDR3 protein is CASTLTHSGANVLTF. The CDR3, as DNA: TGTGCCAGTACCTTGACACACTCTGGGGCCAACGTCCTGACTTTC.

The chain carries TRBV19 and TRBJ2-2; 7 positions agree with TRBD2. The trim removed 6 bases at V and 6 bases at J, leaving 4 bases unmatched. This CDR3 has 13 residues. The germline CDR1 and CDR2 sequences are LNHDA and SQIVND (reference sequence). The CDR3 sequence is CASRREEPGELFF. For the CDR3, the DNA is TGTGCCAGTAGACGGGAGGAACCCGGGGAGCTGTTTTTT.

The J gene is TRBJ2-3, the V gene TRBV28, with 9 bases matching TRBD2. The length of the CDR3 is 16 residues. The V and J ends lost 5 bases and 5 bases, in that order; junction bases with no gene match: 11. CDR1 and CDR2 (germline): MDHEN, SYDVKM. DNA of the CDR3: TGTGCCAGCAGTCCTTGGGGTAGCGGGGGCGTAGATACGCAGTATTTT. It codes for CASSPWGSGGVDTQYF.